Listed below are T cell receptor beta chains from one sample, sequenced in a study of T cells in Graves' hyperthyroidism and ophthalmopathy. TCRdb re-called the multiplex PCR reads with MiXCR, one entry per CDR3 protein. The sample has about 210,000 distinct CDR3 sequences, approximately 17% seen once. Material: blood. The receptors were gathered from a man aged 50 to 59 with Graves' hyperthyroidism. The CDR3 runs from the conserved cysteine through the conserved F or W. The D gene is left open where the match is weak. The size of a clone is reported for some rows only, either as once, few or many, or as a class for expanded clones.

clone size,V gene,J gene,D gene,CDR3 DNA,CDR3 protein
many,TRBV12-3/TRBV12-4,TRBJ2-1,-,TGTGCCAGCAGTTCGTTAGCACCGAGCTCCTACAATGAGCAGTTCTTC,CASSSLAPSSYNEQFF
few,TRBV5-6,TRBJ2-2,-,TGTGCCAGCAGCTTGTTAATCAGGCAGGGGACCGGGGAGCTGTTTTTT,CASSLLIRQGTGELFF
-,TRBV15,TRBJ1-4,-,TGTGCCACCAGCCCACCGGTTACCGGAACTGAAAAACTGTTTTTT,CATSPPVTGTEKLFF
many,TRBV9,TRBJ2-1,TRBD1,TGTGCCAGCAGCAGGACAGGGCAAGACAATGAGCAGTTCTTC,CASSRTGQDNEQFF
many,TRBV5-1,TRBJ2-7,TRBD2,TGCGCCAGCAGCAGGGGACTAGCGGATGCCTACGAGCAGTACTTC,CASSRGLADAYEQYF
-,TRBV12-3/TRBV12-4,TRBJ1-2,-,TGTGCCAGCAGTTTCTACCCCCGGGACGGCTATGGCTACACCTTC,CASSFYPRDGYGYTF
few,TRBV6-7,TRBJ2-7,TRBD1,TGTGCCAGCGGAGCAGGGGGCTCCTGGGAGCAGTACTTC,CASGAGGSWEQYF
-,TRBV29-1,TRBJ2-5,-,TGCAGCGTGCGCCTTGGACCGGCGCAAGAGACCCAGTACTTC,CSVRLGPAQETQYF
few,TRBV2,TRBJ1-6,-,TGTGCCAGCAGTGAAAGGCAGAGCGCTTCACCCCTCCACTTT,CASSERQSASPLHF
many,TRBV18,TRBJ2-5,-,TGTGCCAGCTCACCACCTTCATTGCAGCAAGAGACCCAGTACTTC,CASSPPSLQQETQYF
-,TRBV28,TRBJ2-3,-,TGTGCCAGCAGACATTCGGAGGAGGGCCAGATCATGGGAGATACGCAGTATTTT,CASRHSEEGQIMGDTQYF
few,TRBV6-1,TRBJ2-7,-,TGTGCCAGCAGCCTCTCTGTGGCCAACAGGGTTCACGAGCAGTACTTC,CASSLSVANRVHEQYF
few,TRBV10-3,TRBJ2-3,-,TGTGCCATCAGTGAGTCCCGGAGGACGTACATAGCTAGCACAGATACGCAGTATTTT,CAISESRRTYIASTDTQYF
-,TRBV28,TRBJ1-6,TRBD1,TGTGCCAGCAGTTTGCAGGGGGAAGGCTCACCCCTCCACTTT,CASSLQGEGSPLHF
many,TRBV27,TRBJ2-3,TRBD2,TGTGCCAGCAGTTTCGCACATCCGGGACTAGCGGGAGATACGCAGTATTTT,CASSFAHPGLAGDTQYF
many,TRBV2,TRBJ2-1,-,TGTGCCAGCAGCGGGTTAGGTTACAATGAGCAGTTCTTC,CASSGLGYNEQFF
-,TRBV7-2,TRBJ2-7,-,TGTGCCAGCAGCCAATGGGGGTCTTACGAGCAGTACTTC,CASSQWGSYEQYF
few,TRBV27,TRBJ2-5,-,TGTGCCAGCAGTATCCTCGGGGGCCAAGAGACCCAGTACTTC,CASSILGGQETQYF
many,TRBV20-1,TRBJ2-1,TRBD2,TGCAGTGCTAGAGTAGCGGGAGACTACAATGAGCAGTTCTTC,CSARVAGDYNEQFF
many,TRBV6-1,TRBJ2-2,-,TGTGCCAGCATGAGGTTGGCCCCCGGGGAGCTGTTTTTT,CASMRLAPGELFF
many,TRBV28,TRBJ1-4,TRBD1,TGTGCCAGCAGTGACAGTCCGACAGGGAGGTTATTGGGGGCAACTAATGAAAAACTGTTTTTT,CASSDSPTGRLLGATNEKLFF
-,TRBV11-3,TRBJ2-1,TRBD2,TGTGCCAGCAGCTTAGCGACTAGCGTGTACAATGAGCAGTTCTTC,CASSLATSVYNEQFF
few,TRBV20-1,TRBJ2-7,-,TGCAGTGCTACAGCGGAGAGCTCCTACGAGCAGTACTTC,CSATAESSYEQYF
few,TRBV14,TRBJ2-7,-,TGTGCCAGCAGCCACACAGGCCTACCGATCCCCTACGAGCAGTACTTC,CASSHTGLPIPYEQYF
many,TRBV27,TRBJ2-1,TRBD2,TGTGCCAGCAGTTTAGGGGGGGGGGTATACAATGAGCAGTTCTTC,CASSLGGGVYNEQFF
few,TRBV20-1,TRBJ1-2,-,TGCAGTGCTTCGGAACTAGACACAGCTAACTATGGCTACACCTTC,CSASELDTANYGYTF
few,TRBV5-1,TRBJ2-3,TRBD2,TGCGCCAGCAGGTTCGGGACTAGCGGCACAGATACGCAGTATTTT,CASRFGTSGTDTQYF
many,TRBV28,TRBJ2-2,-,TGTGCCAGCAGTGTCAGCACTAACACCGGGGAGCTGTTTTTT,CASSVSTNTGELFF
many,TRBV29-1,TRBJ2-7,TRBD2,TGCAGCGTTGAAGACCCGGGAGGTAGTGCCTACGAGCAGTACTTC,CSVEDPGGSAYEQYF
many,TRBV28,TRBJ1-2,TRBD1,TGTGCCAGCAGTTTATTACCCGGACAGGGGAGAAATGGCTACACCTTC,CASSLLPGQGRNGYTF
few,TRBV7-3,TRBJ2-1,-,TGTGCCAGCAGCCCCCAGGCCCAGAACAATGAGCAGTTCTTC,CASSPQAQNNEQFF
many,TRBV6-1,TRBJ1-2,-,TGTGCCAGCAGTGACAGGGTTGGCTACACCTTC,CASSDRVGYTF
few,TRBV7-8,TRBJ2-1,-,TGTGCCAGCAGGATTGCGGGCAACAATGAGCAGTTCTTC,CASRIAGNNEQFF
-,TRBV19,TRBJ2-1,-,TGTGCCAGTAACTCCCCGGGTAGTGAGCAGTTCTTC,CASNSPGSEQFF
-,TRBV7-9,TRBJ2-5,-,TGTGCCAGCAGCTTAGGGATTAGCGGCTCCCAAGAGACCCAGTACTTC,CASSLGISGSQETQYF
-,TRBV10-3,TRBJ2-3,-,TGTGCCATCAATACTCTAGGACGGGGATACACAGATACGCAGTATTTT,CAINTLGRGYTDTQYF
many,TRBV20-1,TRBJ2-7,TRBD2,TGCAGTGCCCACACTAGCGGGAGAGTTCAATTGGGGGAGCAGTACTTC,CSAHTSGRVQLGEQYF
-,TRBV9,TRBJ2-4,-,TGTGCCAGCAGCCCCGGGCCCAGGGTTGGAATTCAGTACTTC,CASSPGPRVGIQYF
many,TRBV12-3/TRBV12-4,TRBJ2-1,TRBD2,TGTGCCAGCAGTTTCTCTTCGTGGGAGGGGCTCGCGTCCTACAATGAGCAGTTCTTC,CASSFSSWEGLASYNEQFF
many,TRBV18,TRBJ2-7,-,TGTGCCAGCTCACCGGTTAGCACAGCCTACGAGCAGTACTTC,CASSPVSTAYEQYF
-,TRBV12-3/TRBV12-4,TRBJ2-6,-,TGTGCCAGCAGTTCCCCAGGGATCTCTGGGGCCAACGTCCTGACTTTC,CASSSPGISGANVLTF
many,TRBV6-5,TRBJ2-3,-,TGTGCCAGCAGTTACTCGGGTTCCTTCACAGATACGCAGTATTTT,CASSYSGSFTDTQYF
few,TRBV27,TRBJ1-2,-,TGTGCCAGCAGCCCCTACCGGACAGAAAGTAACTATGGCTACACCTTC,CASSPYRTESNYGYTF
-,TRBV4-1,TRBJ2-7,-,TGCGCCAGCAGCCAAGAGACAGTCAGCTACGAGCAGTACTTC,CASSQETVSYEQYF
-,TRBV2,TRBJ2-1,-,TGTGCCAGCAGTGATGACAGCTACAATGAGCAGTTCTTC,CASSDDSYNEQFF
-,TRBV9,TRBJ2-3,-,TGTGCCAGCAGCGTAGAGGCCGATCCCAGCACAGATACGCAGTATTTT,CASSVEADPSTDTQYF
-,TRBV5-1,TRBJ2-5,-,TGCGCCAGCAGCTTGGTTTTTGCGGCGACTCAAGAGACCCAGTACTTC,CASSLVFAATQETQYF
many,TRBV28,TRBJ2-1,-,TGTGCCAGCACCCCTCTTGGTAGGCACAATGAGCAGTTCTTC,CASTPLGRHNEQFF
once,TRBV9,TRBJ2-3,TRBD2,TGTGCCAGCAGCGTAGATAGCGGGAGTACAGATACGCAGTATTTT,CASSVDSGSTDTQYF
-,TRBV12-3/TRBV12-4,TRBJ1-1,-,TGTGCCAGCAGTTTTGCAACCTTAAACACTGAAGCTTTCTTT,CASSFATLNTEAFF
many,TRBV11-3,TRBJ2-7,-,TGTGCCAGCAGCTTACCCTGGGGGGCGGGAGTTCTCGAGCAGTACTTC,CASSLPWGAGVLEQYF
many,TRBV24-1,TRBJ2-5,-,TGTGCCACCGAACCTCCAGGGAAGGGAGAGACCCAGTACTTC,CATEPPGKGETQYF
few,TRBV2,TRBJ1-4,-,TGTGCCAGCAGTACTCAGGGCAGTGAAAAACTGTTTTTT,CASSTQGSEKLFF
-,TRBV27,TRBJ2-6,-,TGTGCCAGCAGTTTAGGAGCCGGGGCCAACGTCCTGACTTTC,CASSLGAGANVLTF
-,TRBV6-2/TRBV6-3,TRBJ1-2,TRBD1,TGTGCCAGCTCGGGACAGACCTATGGCTACACCTTC,CASSGQTYGYTF
many,TRBV20-1,TRBJ2-7,TRBD1,TGCAGTGCTAGGGGGACAGCAGATGCCTACGAGCAGTACTTC,CSARGTADAYEQYF
many,TRBV28,TRBJ2-2,TRBD1,TGTGCCAGCAGTTTGAAGGGGGCCCTGAACACCGGGGAGCTGTTTTTT,CASSLKGALNTGELFF
-,TRBV11-2,TRBJ2-5,TRBD2,TGTGCCAGCAGCCGAGGACTAGCGGTGTACCAAGAGACCCAGTACTTC,CASSRGLAVYQETQYF
many,TRBV5-4,TRBJ2-2,-,TGTGCCAGCAGCTCCGGGACTGGGAACACCGGGGAGCTGTTTTTT,CASSSGTGNTGELFF